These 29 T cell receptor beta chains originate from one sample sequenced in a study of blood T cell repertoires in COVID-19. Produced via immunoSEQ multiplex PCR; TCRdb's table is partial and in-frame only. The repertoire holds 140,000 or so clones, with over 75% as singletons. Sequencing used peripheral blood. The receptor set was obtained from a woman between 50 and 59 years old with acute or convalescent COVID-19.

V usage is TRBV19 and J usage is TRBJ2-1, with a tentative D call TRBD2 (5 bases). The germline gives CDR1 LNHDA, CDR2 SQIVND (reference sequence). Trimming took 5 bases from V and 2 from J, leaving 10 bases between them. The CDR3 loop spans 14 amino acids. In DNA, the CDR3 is TGTGCCAGTAGTCGCGGGCGAACCTACAATGAGCAGTTCTTC. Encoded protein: CASSRGRTYNEQFF.

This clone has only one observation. The CDR3 nucleotides read TGTGCCAGCAGCTTGGCTGTCCGGGAAAAACTGTTTTTT. This translates into CASSLAVREKLFF. This chain connects TRBV5-6 to TRBJ1-4; D unresolved. Germline V gives CDR1 SGHDT, CDR2 YYEEEE. This CDR3 is built from 13 residues. Trimming took off 0 bases at V and 8 bases at J, with 8 bases between the two ends.

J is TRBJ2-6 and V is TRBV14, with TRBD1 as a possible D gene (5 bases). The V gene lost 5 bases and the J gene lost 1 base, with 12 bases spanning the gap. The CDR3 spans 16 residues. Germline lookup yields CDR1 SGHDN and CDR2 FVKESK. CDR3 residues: CASSRLQGSGANVLTF. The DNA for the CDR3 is TGTGCCAGCAGCAGGCTGCAGGGTTCTGGGGCCAACGTCCTGACTTTC.

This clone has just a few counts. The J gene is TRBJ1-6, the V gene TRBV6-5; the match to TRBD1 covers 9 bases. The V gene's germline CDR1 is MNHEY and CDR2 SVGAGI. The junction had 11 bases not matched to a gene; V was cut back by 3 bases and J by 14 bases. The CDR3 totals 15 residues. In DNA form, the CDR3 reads TGTGCCAGCAGTTATGGGACAGGGTATCCGTTGGCCCTCCACTTT. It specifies CASSYGTGYPLALHF.

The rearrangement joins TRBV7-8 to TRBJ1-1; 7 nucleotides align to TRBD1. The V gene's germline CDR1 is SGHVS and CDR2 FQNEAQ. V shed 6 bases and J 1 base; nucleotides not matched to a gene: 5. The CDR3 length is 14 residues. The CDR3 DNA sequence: TGTGCCAGCAGTATCGGGACAGCGAACACTGAAGCTTTCTTT. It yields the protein CASSIGTANTEAFF.

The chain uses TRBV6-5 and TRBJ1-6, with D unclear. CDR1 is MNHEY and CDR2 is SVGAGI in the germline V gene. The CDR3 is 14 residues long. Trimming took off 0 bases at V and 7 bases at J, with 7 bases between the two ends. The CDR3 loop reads CASSYSPGNSPLHF. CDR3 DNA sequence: TGTGCCAGCAGTTACTCCCCAGGAAATTCACCCCTCCACTTT.

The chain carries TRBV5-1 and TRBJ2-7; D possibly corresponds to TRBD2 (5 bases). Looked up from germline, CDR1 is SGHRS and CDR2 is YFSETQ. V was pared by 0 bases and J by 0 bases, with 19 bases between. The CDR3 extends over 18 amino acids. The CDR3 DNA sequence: TGCGCCAGCAGCTTGGTAAGTAGCGCTGGAGAGGGCTCCTACGAGCAGTACTTC. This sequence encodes CASSLVSSAGEGSYEQYF.

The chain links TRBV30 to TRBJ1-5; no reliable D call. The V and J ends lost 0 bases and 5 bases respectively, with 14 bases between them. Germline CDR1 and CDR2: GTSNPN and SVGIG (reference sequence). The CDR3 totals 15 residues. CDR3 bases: TGTGCCTGGAGTGTACCTCCCGGGGTTGATCAGCCCCAGCATTTT. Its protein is CAWSVPPGVDQPQHF.

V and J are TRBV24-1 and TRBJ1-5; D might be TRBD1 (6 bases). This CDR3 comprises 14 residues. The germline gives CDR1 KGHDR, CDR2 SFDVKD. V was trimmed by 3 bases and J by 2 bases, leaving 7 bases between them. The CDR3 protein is CATSDNRGNQPQHF. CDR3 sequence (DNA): TGTGCCACCAGTGATAACAGGGGCAATCAGCCCCAGCATTTT.

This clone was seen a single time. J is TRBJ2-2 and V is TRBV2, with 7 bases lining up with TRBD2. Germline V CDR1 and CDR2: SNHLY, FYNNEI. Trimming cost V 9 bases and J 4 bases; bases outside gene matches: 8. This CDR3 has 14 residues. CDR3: CARTLSGRTGELFF. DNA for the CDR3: TGTGCCAGAACCCTTAGCGGGCGCACCGGGGAGCTGTTTTTT.

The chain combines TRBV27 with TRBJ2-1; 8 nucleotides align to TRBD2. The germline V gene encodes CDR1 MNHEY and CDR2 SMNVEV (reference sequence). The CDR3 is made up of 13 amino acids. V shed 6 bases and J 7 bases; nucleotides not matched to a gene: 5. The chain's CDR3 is CASRPSGGNEQFF. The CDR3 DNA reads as TGTGCCAGCAGACCCAGCGGGGGTAATGAGCAGTTCTTC.

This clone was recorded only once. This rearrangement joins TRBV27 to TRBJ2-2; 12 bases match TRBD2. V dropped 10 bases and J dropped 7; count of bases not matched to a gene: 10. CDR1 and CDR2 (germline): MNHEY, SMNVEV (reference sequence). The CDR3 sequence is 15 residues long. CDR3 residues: CATTGLAGLGGELFF. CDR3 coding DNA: TGTGCCACCACTGGACTAGCGGGGCTTGGCGGGGAGCTGTTTTTT.

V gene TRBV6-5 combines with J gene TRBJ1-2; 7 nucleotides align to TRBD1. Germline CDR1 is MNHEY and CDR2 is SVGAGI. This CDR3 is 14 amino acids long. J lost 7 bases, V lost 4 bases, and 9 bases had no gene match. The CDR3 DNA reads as TGTGCCAGCAGTTCCGACTACAGGGGAAGTGGCTACACCTTC. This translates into CASSSDYRGSGYTF.

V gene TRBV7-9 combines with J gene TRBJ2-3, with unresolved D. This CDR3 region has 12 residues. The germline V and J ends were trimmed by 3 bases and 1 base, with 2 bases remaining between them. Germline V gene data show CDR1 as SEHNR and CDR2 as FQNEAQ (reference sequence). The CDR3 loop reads CASSFGTDTQYF. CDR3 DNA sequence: TGTGCCAGCAGCTTCGGCACAGATACGCAGTATTTT.

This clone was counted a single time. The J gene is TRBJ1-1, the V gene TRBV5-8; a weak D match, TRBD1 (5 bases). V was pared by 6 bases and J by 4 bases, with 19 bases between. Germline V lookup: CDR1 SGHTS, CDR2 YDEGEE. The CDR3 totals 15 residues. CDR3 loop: CASTGGSGLGTEAFF. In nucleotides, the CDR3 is TGTGCCAGCACTGGGGGGTCGGGCCTGGGCACTGAAGCTTTCTTT.

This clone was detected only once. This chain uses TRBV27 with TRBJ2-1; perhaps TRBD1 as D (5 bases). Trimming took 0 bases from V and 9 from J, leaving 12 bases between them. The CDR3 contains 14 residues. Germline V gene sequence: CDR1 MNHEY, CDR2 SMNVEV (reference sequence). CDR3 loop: CASSLSLQVREQFF. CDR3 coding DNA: TGTGCCAGCAGTTTATCGTTACAGGTCCGTGAGCAGTTCTTC.

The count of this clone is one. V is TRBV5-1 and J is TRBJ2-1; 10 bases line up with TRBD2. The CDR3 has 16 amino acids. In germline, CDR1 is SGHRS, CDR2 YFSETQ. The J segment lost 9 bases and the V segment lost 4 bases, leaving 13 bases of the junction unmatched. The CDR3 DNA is TGCGCCAGCAGCACGACACCTAGCGGGAGTGGTACTGAGCAGTTCTTC. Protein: CASSTTPSGSGTEQFF.

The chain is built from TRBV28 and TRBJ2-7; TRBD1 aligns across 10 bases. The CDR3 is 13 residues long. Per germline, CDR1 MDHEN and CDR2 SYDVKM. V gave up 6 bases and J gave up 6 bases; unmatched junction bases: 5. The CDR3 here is CASSWDRGGEQYF. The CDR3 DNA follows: TGTGCCAGCAGCTGGGACAGGGGAGGCGAGCAGTACTTC.

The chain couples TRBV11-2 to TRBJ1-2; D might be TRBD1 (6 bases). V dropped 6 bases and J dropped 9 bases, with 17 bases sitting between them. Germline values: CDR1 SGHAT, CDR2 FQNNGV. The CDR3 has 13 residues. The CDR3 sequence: CASRSRQAFSYTF. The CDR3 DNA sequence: TGTGCCAGCAGATCGCGACAGGCATTTAGCTACACCTTC.

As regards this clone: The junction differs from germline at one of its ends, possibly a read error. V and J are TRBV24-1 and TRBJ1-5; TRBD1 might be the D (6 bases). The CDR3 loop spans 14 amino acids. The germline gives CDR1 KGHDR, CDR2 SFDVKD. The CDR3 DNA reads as TGTGCCACCAGTGGTTTGGACAGCCATCAGCCCCAGCATTTT. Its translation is CATSGLDSHQPQHF.

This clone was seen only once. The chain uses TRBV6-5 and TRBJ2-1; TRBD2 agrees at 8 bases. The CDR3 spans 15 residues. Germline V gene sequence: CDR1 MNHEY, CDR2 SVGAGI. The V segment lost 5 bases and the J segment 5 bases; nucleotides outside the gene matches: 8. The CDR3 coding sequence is TGTGCCAGCAGTACACGGACTAGCCGCCACAATGAGCAGTTCTTC. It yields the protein CASSTRTSRHNEQFF.

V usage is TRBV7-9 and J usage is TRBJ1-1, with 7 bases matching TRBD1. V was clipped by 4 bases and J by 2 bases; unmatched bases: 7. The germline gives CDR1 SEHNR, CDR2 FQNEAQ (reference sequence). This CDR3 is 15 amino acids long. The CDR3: CASSSPGTENTEAFF. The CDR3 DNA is TGTGCCAGCAGCTCACCCGGGACAGAAAACACTGAAGCTTTCTTT.

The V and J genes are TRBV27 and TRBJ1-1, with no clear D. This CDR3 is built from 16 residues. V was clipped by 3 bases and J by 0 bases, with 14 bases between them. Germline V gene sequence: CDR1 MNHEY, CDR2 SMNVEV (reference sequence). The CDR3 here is CASSFSRSIMNTEAFF. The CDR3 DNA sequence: TGTGCCAGCAGTTTCTCCCGCAGTATTATGAACACTGAAGCTTTCTTT.

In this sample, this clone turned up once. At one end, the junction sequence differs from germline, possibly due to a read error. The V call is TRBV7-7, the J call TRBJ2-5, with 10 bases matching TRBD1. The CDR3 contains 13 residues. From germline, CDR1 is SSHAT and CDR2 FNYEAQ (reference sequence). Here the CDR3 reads CASSGDRGETQYF. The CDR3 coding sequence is TGTGCTAGCAGCGGGGACAGGGGAGAGACCCAGTACTTC. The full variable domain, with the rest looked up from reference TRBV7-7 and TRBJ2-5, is GAGVSQSPRYKVTKRGQDVTLRCDPISSHATLYWYQQALGQGPEFLTYFNYEAQPDKSGLPSDRFSAERPEGSISTLTIQRTEQRDSAMYRCASSGDRGETQYFGPGTRLLVL.

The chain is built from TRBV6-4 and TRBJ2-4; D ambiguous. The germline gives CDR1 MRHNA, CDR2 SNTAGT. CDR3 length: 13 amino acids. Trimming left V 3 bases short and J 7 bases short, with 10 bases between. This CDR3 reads CASSESLGNIQYF. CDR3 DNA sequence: TGTGCCAGCAGTGAAAGCCTCGGGAACATTCAGTACTTC.

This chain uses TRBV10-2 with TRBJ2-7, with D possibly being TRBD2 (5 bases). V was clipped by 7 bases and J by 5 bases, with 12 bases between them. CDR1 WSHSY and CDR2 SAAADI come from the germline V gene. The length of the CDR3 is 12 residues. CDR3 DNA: TGCGCCAGCAAAATATCCGGGAACGAGCAGTACTTC. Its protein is CASKISGNEQYF.

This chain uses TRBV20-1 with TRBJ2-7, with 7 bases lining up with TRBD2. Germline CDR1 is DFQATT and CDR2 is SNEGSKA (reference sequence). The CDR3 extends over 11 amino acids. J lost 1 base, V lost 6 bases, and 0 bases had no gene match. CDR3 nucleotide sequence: TGCAGTGCCGGGGGGTCCTACGAGCAGTACTTC. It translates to CSAGGSYEQYF.

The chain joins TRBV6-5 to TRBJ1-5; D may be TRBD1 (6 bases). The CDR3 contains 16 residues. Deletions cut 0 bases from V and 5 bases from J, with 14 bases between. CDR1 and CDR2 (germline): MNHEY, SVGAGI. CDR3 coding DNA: TGTGCCAGCAGTTACTCGAGACAGGTCAAGGATCAGCCCCAGCATTTT. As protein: CASSYSRQVKDQPQHF.

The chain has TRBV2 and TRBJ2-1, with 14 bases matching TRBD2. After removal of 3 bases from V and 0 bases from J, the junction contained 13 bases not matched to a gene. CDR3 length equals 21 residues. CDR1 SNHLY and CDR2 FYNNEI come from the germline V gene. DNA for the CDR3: TGTGCCAGCAGTGAGCCTGGGGGACTAGCGGGAGACACCTCCTCCTACAATGAGCAGTTCTTC. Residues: CASSEPGGLAGDTSSYNEQFF.